This entry is about one T cell receptor (beta chain). Random hexamers were used to reverse transcribe the RNA input (roughly 0.5 to 1 ug). TCRdb analysed the immunoSEQ multiplex PCR reads with MiXCR anew, one entry per CDR3 protein. Of about 280,000 distinct CDR3 sequences in the sample, more than 75% were seen once. The CDR3 loop spans 16 amino acids. Germline CDR1 MGHRA, CDR2 YSYEKL. The junction had 7 bases not matched to a gene; V was cut back by 2 bases and J by 0 bases. The record originates from a study of CD8 T cells in Susac syndrome. The chain employs TRBV4-1 and TRBJ2-7; 7 bases agree with TRBD2. This TCR was recovered from a human donor with multiple sclerosis. Input material: CD8+ T cells from PBMCs. This CDR3 is CASSQYASGTSYEQYF. CDR3 coding DNA: TGCGCCAGCAGCCAATACGCTAGCGGTACCTCCTACGAGCAGTACTTC.